Following are 22 T cell receptor beta chains from one sample sequenced in a study of blood T cell repertoires in COVID-19 (dated by TCRdb to between 2020 and 2021). The library was built by means of the immunoSEQ multiplex PCR assay. The immuneACCESS repertoire file appears here via TCRdb, limited to in-frame rearrangements. These files lack a portion of the clones; in checked studies, under half of the deficit traces to unresolved V genes, and the cause of the others is not known. This sample gives hundreds of thousands of clones in total; about nine tenths of them show up just once. 8% to 9% of the sample is taken by the ten largest. Sequencing was done on a sample of PBMCs or T cells enriched from blood (not recorded which). All receptors come from a woman younger than 35 who had recovered from COVID-19.

This sequence joins TRBV6-2 or TRBV6-3 and TRBJ2-1; no reliable D call. CDR1 and CDR2 from the germline V gene are MNHEY and SVGEGT. The CDR3 spans 12 residues. The V and J ends lost 4 bases and 6 bases respectively, with 7 bases between them. The CDR3 spells CASSSLSNEQFF. As DNA, the CDR3 is TGTGCCAGCAGTTCCCTCTCCAATGAGCAGTTCTTC.

This clone showed up just once. V usage is TRBV6-5 and J usage is TRBJ2-7; D remains ambiguous. The CDR3 has 14 residues. Per germline, CDR1 MNHEY and CDR2 SVGAGI. V lost 8 bases and J 3 bases, leaving 17 bases between the germline ends. CDR3 sequence reads: CASAELGLHYEQYF. The CDR3 region has the DNA TGTGCCAGCGCGGAATTGGGTCTCCACTACGAGCAGTACTTC.

This clone has a single count. This CDR3 reads CASSFFQGQRSGYTF. CDR3 nucleotides: TGTGCCAGCAGTTTCTTTCAGGGACAGCGTTCTGGCTACACCTTC. The rearrangement uses TRBV28 and TRBJ1-2, with TRBD1 matching over 7 bases. Germline-derived CDR1 and CDR2 are MDHEN and SYDVKM. With V trimmed by 3 bases and J by 7 bases, 11 bases remained unmatched. This CDR3 spans 15 amino acids.

J is TRBJ1-4 and V is TRBV4-3, with a tentative D call TRBD1 (6 bases). The V gene lost 0 bases and the J gene lost 7 bases, with 12 bases spanning the gap. Germline V gene lookup returns CDR1 LGHNA and CDR2 YSLEER. The CDR3 runs to 15 residues. The CDR3 bases are TGCGCCAGCAGCCAAGAAGATGCGGGGGCTGAAAAACTGTTTTTT. This codes for CASSQEDAGAEKLFF.

The chain couples TRBV2 to TRBJ2-7; D gene unclear. Trimming removed 5 bases at V and 0 bases at J, with 5 bases between. Germline V gene data show CDR1 as SNHLY and CDR2 as FYNNEI. CDR3 size: 12 residues. The CDR3 DNA follows: TGTGCCAGCAGTCCTAACTCCTACGAGCAGTACTTC. Protein sequence: CASSPNSYEQYF.

This chain links TRBV9 with TRBJ2-3; 9 bases agree with TRBD2. V gave up 4 bases and J gave up 0 bases; unmatched junction bases: 6. This CDR3 contains 16 residues. Looked up from germline, CDR1 is SGDLS and CDR2 is YYNGEE. This CDR3 is CASSPIGLASTDTQYF. CDR3 coding DNA: TGTGCCAGCAGCCCGATCGGACTAGCGAGCACAGATACGCAGTATTTT.

The chain employs TRBV7-8 and TRBJ1-6; D uncertain. The germline V gene encodes CDR1 SGHVS and CDR2 FQNEAQ. The CDR3 extends over 12 amino acids. Trimming left V 5 bases short and J 5 bases short, with 4 bases between. CDR3: CASSSHNSPLHF. The DNA of the CDR3 is TGTGCCAGCAGCAGCCATAATTCACCCCTCCACTTT.

V gene TRBV12-3 or TRBV12-4 combines with J gene TRBJ1-5; D is perhaps TRBD1 (6 bases). V gave up 7 bases and J gave up 4 bases, with 11 bases separating them. This CDR3 comprises 13 residues. Here the CDR3 DNA reads TGTGCCAGCAACAGGGCCGGAAATCAGCCCCAGCATTTT. Translating gives CASNRAGNQPQHF.

This clone showed up just once. The chain is built from TRBV7-3 and TRBJ1-4, with 10 bases identical to TRBD1. This CDR3 is 14 amino acids long. V dropped 7 bases and J dropped 8; count of bases not matched to a gene: 7. Looked up from germline, CDR1 is SGHTA and CDR2 is FQGTGA. As DNA, the CDR3 is TGTGCCAGCACCGAGACAGGGGGCGAAGAAAAACTGTTTTTT. Its protein product is CASTETGGEEKLFF.

The genes are TRBV15 and TRBJ1-1; maybe TRBD1 (6 bases). Germline-derived CDR1 and CDR2 are LNHNV and YYDKDF (reference sequence). This CDR3 comprises 17 residues. Trimming took 1 base from V and 5 from J, leaving 20 bases between them. CDR3 loop: CATSRVAGAIELTEAFF. The CDR3 nucleotides read TGTGCCACCAGCAGAGTCGCAGGGGCCATAGAATTGACTGAAGCTTTCTTT.

This clone has only one observation. The chain carries TRBV5-8 and TRBJ2-1; tentatively, D is TRBD1 (8 bases). Looked up from germline, CDR1 is SGHTS and CDR2 is YDEGEE. The V end was cut by 2 bases, the J end by 8 bases, with 14 bases between. The CDR3 contains 14 residues. CDR3 protein: CASSLQGGAHEQFF. CDR3 nucleotides: TGTGCCAGCAGCTTACAGGGGGGGGCCCATGAGCAGTTCTTC.

The chain joins TRBV28 to TRBJ1-2; TRBD1 aligns across 7 bases. Germline CDR1 reads MDHEN; CDR2 reads SYDVKM. The CDR3 has 17 amino acids. V shed 2 bases and J 2 bases; nucleotides not matched to a gene: 11. As DNA, the CDR3 is TGTGCCAGCAGTTTAAGGCCCCAGGGGGAGGCAAACTATGGCTACACCTTC. It yields the protein CASSLRPQGEANYGYTF.

The rearrangement links TRBV5-4 to TRBJ1-2, with a possible D match to TRBD1 (5 bases). The CDR3 runs 14 residues. V gave up 9 bases and J gave up 1 base, with 16 bases separating them. The germline CDR1 and CDR2 sequences are SGHNT and YYREEE (reference sequence). CDR3 DNA: TGTGCCACCGCCTTCGGGGGGGGTAACTATGGCTACACCTTC. Translating gives CATAFGGGNYGYTF. Supplemented by reference TRBV5-4 and TRBJ1-2, the full variable domain reads ETGVTQSPTHLIKTRGQQVTLRCSSQSGHNTVSWYQQALGQGPQFIFQYYREEENGRGNFPPRFSGLQFPNYSSELNVNALELDDSALYLCATAFGGGNYGYTFGSGTRLTVV.

The chain couples TRBV9 to TRBJ1-1; 7 nucleotides agree with TRBD1. The CDR3 has 15 amino acids. Germline lookup yields CDR1 SGDLS and CDR2 YYNGEE. V was pared by 3 bases and J by 4 bases, with 9 bases of the junction left unmatched. The CDR3 here is CASSGYTGEGTEAFF. CDR3 bases: TGTGCCAGCAGCGGTTATACAGGGGAAGGCACTGAAGCTTTCTTT.

This chain links TRBV11-3 with TRBJ2-2; tentatively, D is TRBD1 (6 bases). Trimming took 5 bases from V and 6 from J, leaving 13 bases between them. The V gene's germline CDR1 is SGHNT and CDR2 YENEEA. This CDR3 has 14 amino acids. CDR3 DNA: TGTGCCAGCAGCCGATCCAGGGGCTCCGGGGAGCTGTTTTTT. This sequence encodes CASSRSRGSGELFF.

V usage is TRBV5-5 and J usage is TRBJ2-5, with D hard to call. Germline V CDR1 and CDR2: SGHKS, YYEKEE (reference sequence). The V end was cut by 0 bases, the J end by 5 bases, with 8 bases between. CDR3 size: 13 residues. The CDR3 reads CASSLAGPETQYF. The DNA of the CDR3 is TGTGCCAGCAGCTTGGCAGGTCCGGAGACCCAGTACTTC.

The chain carries TRBV18 and TRBJ2-2; possibly TRBD2 for D (6 bases). With 3 bases removed from V and 8 bases from J, the gap between germline ends came to 10 bases. CDR1 is KGHSH, CDR2 LQKENI, per germline. The CDR3 is made up of 13 amino acids. The DNA for the CDR3 is TGTGCCAGCTCACCCTCCGGGGGAGGGGAGCTGTTTTTT. It specifies CASSPSGGGELFF.

The CDR3 loop reads CASSKTSGRAFGELFF. The CDR3 bases are TGTGCCAGCAGTAAGACTAGCGGGAGGGCCTTCGGGGAGCTGTTTTTT. This sequence joins TRBV27 and TRBJ2-2; 14 bases align to TRBD2. The CDR3 totals 16 residues. The germline gives CDR1 MNHEY, CDR2 SMNVEV (reference sequence). The J segment lost 7 bases and the V segment lost 5 bases, leaving 6 bases of the junction unmatched.

The chain carries TRBV27 and TRBJ2-1; tentatively, D is TRBD1 (6 bases). Trimming pared 0 bases from V and 9 bases from J, leaving 12 bases between. CDR3 length: 14 residues. Per germline, CDR1 MNHEY and CDR2 SMNVEV (reference sequence). The CDR3: CASSLSPRQVEQFF. For the CDR3, the DNA is TGTGCCAGCAGTTTATCGCCCCGACAGGTTGAGCAGTTCTTC.

There are a few counts of this clone. The rearrangement joins TRBV2 to TRBJ2-3, with D perhaps TRBD2 (5 bases). This CDR3 comprises 12 residues. V lost 3 bases and J 5 bases, leaving 6 bases between the germline ends. CDR1 SNHLY and CDR2 FYNNEI come from the germline V gene. CDR3 sequence reads: CASSDREDTQYF. The CDR3, as DNA: TGTGCCAGCAGTGATCGGGAAGATACGCAGTATTTT.

The rearrangement joins TRBV6-2 or TRBV6-3 to TRBJ1-2; D is ambiguous. In germline, CDR1 is MNHEY, CDR2 SVGEGT. The V end was cut by 2 bases, the J end by 4 bases, with 14 bases between. The CDR3 spans 15 residues. The CDR3 nucleotides read TGTGCCAGCAGTTACGAGGGCGAGACTTCCTATGGCTACACCTTC. Its translation: CASSYEGETSYGYTF.

This clone was counted a few times. Different DNA sequences within this sample yield the same CDR3. In DNA, the CDR3 is TGTGCCAGCAGCTTGGACAGGAACACTGAAGCTTTCTTT. Its translation is CASSLDRNTEAFF. This chain uses TRBV7-2 with TRBJ1-1, with D possibly being TRBD1 (6 bases). Trimming took off 3 bases at V and 1 base at J, with 6 bases between the two ends. The CDR3 covers 13 residues. CDR1 is SGHTA, CDR2 FQGNSA, per germline.